The 8 T cell receptor beta chains below come from one sample, sequenced in a study of cytomegalovirus exposure and HLA in healthy donors (dated by TCRdb to 2017 to 2019). Preparation of the library involved the immunoSEQ multiplex PCR assay. TCRdb obtained this table from immuneACCESS and retained in-frame rearrangements with V and J assigned. These tables miss some clones; where compared with another copy, unresolved V genes account for less than half of the shortfall, and the remainder is unexplained. The sample has under 300,000 clones on record, around 86% of them singletons. Clones ranked in the top ten supply roughly 1% of the sample. Sequencing was carried out using PBMCs. These receptors originate from a woman aged 18-29 years in good health and CMV-seronegative.

This chain connects TRBV4-3 to TRBJ1-6, with D possibly being TRBD1 (5 bases). The CDR3 consists of 15 residues. In germline, CDR1 is LGHNA, CDR2 YSLEER. V was cut by 4 bases and J by 8 bases, with 15 bases left in between. The CDR3 DNA reads TGCGCCAGCAGCCCCGATTGGGGAGGGGATTCACCCCTCCACTTT. Translated: CASSPDWGGDSPLHF.

The gene calls are TRBV2 and TRBJ2-1; perhaps TRBD2 as D (6 bases). V lost 6 bases, J lost 2 bases, and 14 bases lay in between. The CDR3 is 15 residues long. Germline CDR1 is SNHLY and CDR2 is FYNNEI. In nucleotides, the CDR3 is TGTGCCAGCAGATCCGGTAGCGGAGCCTACAATGAGCAGTTCTTC. This encodes CASRSGSGAYNEQFF. The entire variable domain, with the rest obtained from reference TRBV2 and TRBJ2-1, is as follows: EPEVTQTPSHQVTQMGQEVILRCVPISNHLYFYWYRQILGQKVEFLVSFYNNEISEKSEIFDDQFSVERPDGSNFTLKIRSTKLEDSAMYFCASRSGSGAYNEQFFGPGTRLTVL.

The chain has TRBV29-1 and TRBJ2-4; TRBD2 matches at 12 bases. The CDR3 loop spans 15 amino acids. V gave up 7 bases and J gave up 8 bases; unmatched junction bases: 12. CDR1 and CDR2 from the germline V gene are SQVTM and ANQGSEA. The CDR3, as DNA: TGCAGCGCCGAGCGGCTAGCGGGAGGGATTGACATTCAGTACTTC. It codes for CSAERLAGGIDIQYF.

The V and J genes are TRBV11-2 and TRBJ1-1, with D perhaps TRBD1 (6 bases). The CDR3 extends over 14 amino acids. Per germline, CDR1 SGHAT and CDR2 FQNNGV. Deletions cut 2 bases from V and 5 bases from J, with 12 bases between. Here the CDR3 DNA reads TGTGCCAGCAGCTTAAACAGGGCGGTGACTGAAGCTTTCTTT. Protein product: CASSLNRAVTEAFF.

This chain connects TRBV2 to TRBJ2-5; D is ambiguous. The CDR3 contains 10 residues. CDR1 is SNHLY and CDR2 is FYNNEI in the germline V gene. With 6 bases removed from V and 5 bases from J, the gap between germline ends came to 4 bases. The CDR3 sequence is CASREETQYF. CDR3 sequence (DNA): TGTGCCAGCAGGGAGGAGACCCAGTACTTC.

This sequence joins TRBV7-8 and TRBJ2-1; TRBD2 aligns across 10 bases. J lost 5 bases, V lost 1 base, and 5 bases had no gene match. Germline V gene lookup returns CDR1 SGHVS and CDR2 FQNEAQ. The CDR3 covers 16 residues. The CDR3 loop reads CASSLVPSGSNNEQFF. CDR3 bases: TGTGCCAGCAGCTTAGTCCCTAGCGGGAGTAACAATGAGCAGTTCTTC.

The chain couples TRBV7-2 to TRBJ2-7; tentative D call: TRBD1 (6 bases). Germline V gene sequence: CDR1 SGHTA, CDR2 FQGNSA. V was clipped by 5 bases and J by 1 base, with 9 bases between them. The CDR3 has 13 amino acids. The CDR3 nucleotides are TGTGCCAGCAGCCAGACAGGTTCCTACGAGCAGTACTTC. It yields the protein CASSQTGSYEQYF.

The rearrangement joins TRBV18 to TRBJ1-1; possible D gene TRBD1, 5 bases. The CDR3 loop spans 16 amino acids. Germline CDR1 and CDR2: KGHSH and LQKENI. V shed 8 bases and J shed 5 bases, with 24 bases lying between them. In DNA form, the CDR3 reads TGTGCCAGCGCAAGTTCTGCCGGCTCGGGGGTGACTGAAGCTTTCTTT. Translated: CASASSAGSGVTEAFF. The full variable domain, in which reference TRBV18 and TRBJ1-1 provide the parts outside the CDR3, is NAGVMQNPRHLVRRRGQEARLRCSPMKGHSHVYWYRQLPEEGLKFMVYLQKENIIDESGMPKERFSAEFPKEGPSILRIQQVVRGDSAAYFCASASSAGSGVTEAFFGQGTRLTVV.